The clone carrying this T cell receptor (beta chain) has only a few counts. Sorted CD4+ subsets: naive, central memory, regulatory, stem cell-like memory (CD45RO/CCR7/CD25/CD127/CD95/CD27 panel). The length of the CDR3 is 15 residues. Germline assignment: CDR1 MNHEY and CDR2 SVGAGI. The ends lost 7 bases at V and 6 bases at J; junction bases unmatched: 10. This sample is part of a study of beta chain features in type 1 diabetes. The sequenced template was cDNA made from the entire isolated RNA. The method was immunoSEQ multiplex PCR; TCRdb's version includes in-frame clones alone and lacks a portion of them. The data contain about 620,000 clones, less than 20% of them singletons.

The genes are TRBV6-5 and TRBJ2-1, with TRBD1 matching 9 bases. This sequence originates from a man between 18 and 35 years old in good health. The material sequenced was naive CD4+ T cells from blood. CDR3 nucleotide sequence: TGTGCCAGCACCGAATCCGGGACAGGGATCAATGAGCAGTTCTTC. As protein: CASTESGTGINEQFF.